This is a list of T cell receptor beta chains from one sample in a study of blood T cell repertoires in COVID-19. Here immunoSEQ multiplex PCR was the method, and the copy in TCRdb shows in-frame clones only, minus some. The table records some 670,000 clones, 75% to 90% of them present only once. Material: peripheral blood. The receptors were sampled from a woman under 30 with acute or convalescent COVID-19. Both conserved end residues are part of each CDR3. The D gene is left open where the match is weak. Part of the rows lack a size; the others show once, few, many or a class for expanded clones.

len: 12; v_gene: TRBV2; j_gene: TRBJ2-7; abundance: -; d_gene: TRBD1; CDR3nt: TGTGCCAGCAGGGAGACAGGGTACGAGCAGTACTTC; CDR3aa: CASRETGYEQYF
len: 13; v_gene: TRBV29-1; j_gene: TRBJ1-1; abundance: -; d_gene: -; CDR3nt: TGCACCGGTTCGACAGGCCGAAACACTGAAGCTTTCTTT; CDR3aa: CTGSTGRNTEAFF
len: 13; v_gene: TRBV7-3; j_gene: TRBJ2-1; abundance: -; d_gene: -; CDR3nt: TGTGCCAGCAGCTCCGAGGGGGTGGATGAGCAGTTCTTC; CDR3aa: CASSSEGVDEQFF
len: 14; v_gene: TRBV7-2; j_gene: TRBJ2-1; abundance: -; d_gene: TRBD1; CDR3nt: TGTGCCAGCAGTCCAGGACAGGGGTCCCAAGGGCAGTTCTTC; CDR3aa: CASSPGQGSQGQFF
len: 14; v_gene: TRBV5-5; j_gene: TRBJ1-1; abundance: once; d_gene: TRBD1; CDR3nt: TGTGCCAGCAGCTCCACAGGGGCAGGAACTGAAGCTTTCTTT; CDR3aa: CASSSTGAGTEAFF
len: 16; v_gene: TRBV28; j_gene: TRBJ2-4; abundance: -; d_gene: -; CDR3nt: TGTGCCAGCAGTTTGGGCCAGGGCACGACCCGTAACATTCAGTACTTC; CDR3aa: CASSLGQGTTRNIQYF
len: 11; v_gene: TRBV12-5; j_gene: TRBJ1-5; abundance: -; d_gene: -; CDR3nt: TGTGCTAGTGGTTTTGGCTGGCCCCAGCATTTT; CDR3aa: CASGFGWPQHF
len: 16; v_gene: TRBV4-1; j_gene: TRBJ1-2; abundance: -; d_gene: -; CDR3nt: TGCGCCAGCAGCGCCCCACGAGACAGTTCGAGCTATGGCTACACCTTC; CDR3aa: CASSAPRDSSSYGYTF
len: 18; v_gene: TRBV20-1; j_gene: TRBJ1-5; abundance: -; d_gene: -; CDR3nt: TGCAGTGCTAGTTGGGCAGGTGGGGGACCTAGCGGCAATCAGCCCCAGCATTTT; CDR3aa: CSASWAGGGPSGNQPQHF
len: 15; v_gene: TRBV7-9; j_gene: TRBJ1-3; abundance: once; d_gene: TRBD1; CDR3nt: TGTGCCAGCAGCTCCGGACAGGGGGAAGGAAACACCATATATTTT; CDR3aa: CASSSGQGEGNTIYF
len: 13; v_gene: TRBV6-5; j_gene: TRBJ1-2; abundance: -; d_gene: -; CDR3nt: TGTGCCAGCAGTCAGACAGAGAACTATGGCTACACCTTC; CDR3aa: CASSQTENYGYTF
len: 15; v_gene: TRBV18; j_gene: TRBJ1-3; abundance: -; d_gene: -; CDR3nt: TGTGCCAGCCAAATGACAGGTTTCGTCGGAAACACCATATATTTT; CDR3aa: CASQMTGFVGNTIYF
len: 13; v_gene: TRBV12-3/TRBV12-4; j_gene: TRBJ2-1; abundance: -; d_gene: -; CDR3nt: TGTGCCAGCAGTTTAGGGTTCCGGAGTAGGCAGTTCTTC; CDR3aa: CASSLGFRSRQFF
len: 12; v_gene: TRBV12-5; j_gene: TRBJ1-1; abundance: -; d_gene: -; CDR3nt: TGTGCTAGTGTACCTTCGACAGGCCAAGCTTTCTTT; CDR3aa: CASVPSTGQAFF
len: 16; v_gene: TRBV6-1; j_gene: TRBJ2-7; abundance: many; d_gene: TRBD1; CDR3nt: TGTGCCAGCAGTGAAGCGGGTGGGGACAGCTCCTACGAGCAGTACTTC; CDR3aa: CASSEAGGDSSYEQYF
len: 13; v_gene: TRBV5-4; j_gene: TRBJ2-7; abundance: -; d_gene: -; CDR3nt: TGTGCCAGCAGCTTGGGGAGCTCCTACGAGCAGTACTTC; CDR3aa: CASSLGSSYEQYF
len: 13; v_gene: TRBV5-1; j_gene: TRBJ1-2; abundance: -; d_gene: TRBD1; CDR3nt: TGCGCCAGCACAGGGGGGACTGACTATGGCTACACCTTC; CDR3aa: CASTGGTDYGYTF
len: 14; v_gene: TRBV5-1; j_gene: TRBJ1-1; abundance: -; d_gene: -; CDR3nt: TGCGCCAGCAGCTGGAGGGGTAGGGACACTGAAGCTTTCTTT; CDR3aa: CASSWRGRDTEAFF
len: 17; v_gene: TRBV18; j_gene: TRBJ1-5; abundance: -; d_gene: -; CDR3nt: TGTGCCAGCTCACCAGTAGGAGGGCAGAACTTTTATCAGCCCCAGCATTTT; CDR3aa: CASSPVGGQNFYQPQHF
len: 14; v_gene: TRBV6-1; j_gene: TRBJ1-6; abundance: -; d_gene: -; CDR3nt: TGTGCCAGCAGTGAAGATGCCAGTTATTCACCCCTCCACTTT; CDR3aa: CASSEDASYSPLHF
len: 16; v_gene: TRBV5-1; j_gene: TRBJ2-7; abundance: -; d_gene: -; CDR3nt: TGCGCCAGCGGTTTAGCCGCAGGGGACCTCTCCTACGAGCAGTACTTC; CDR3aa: CASGLAAGDLSYEQYF
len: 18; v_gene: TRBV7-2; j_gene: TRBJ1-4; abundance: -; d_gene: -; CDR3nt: TGTGCCAGCAGCTTAGGCTGGGGAGGAAACTCGGCTAATGAAAAACTGTTTTTT; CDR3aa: CASSLGWGGNSANEKLFF
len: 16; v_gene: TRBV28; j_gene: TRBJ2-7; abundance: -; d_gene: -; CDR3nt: TGTGCCAGCAGTCCCGTTGTATTGACAGGCTCCTACGAGCAGTACTTC; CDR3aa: CASSPVVLTGSYEQYF
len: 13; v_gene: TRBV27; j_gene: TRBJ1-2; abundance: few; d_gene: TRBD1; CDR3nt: TGTGCCAGCAGTATGGGACAGGGCTATGGCTACACCTTC; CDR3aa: CASSMGQGYGYTF
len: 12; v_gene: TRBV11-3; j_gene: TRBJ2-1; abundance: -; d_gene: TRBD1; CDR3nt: TGTGCCAGCAGCTCGACAGGGGGCGAGCAGTTCTTC; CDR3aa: CASSSTGGEQFF
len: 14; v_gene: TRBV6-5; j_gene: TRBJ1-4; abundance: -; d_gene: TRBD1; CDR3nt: TGTGCCAGCAGACCGGGACAGGGAAATGAAAAACTGTTTTTT; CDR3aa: CASRPGQGNEKLFF
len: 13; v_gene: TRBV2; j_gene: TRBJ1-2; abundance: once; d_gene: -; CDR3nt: TGTGCCAGCAGTGTAGGAGTTTGGAGTGGCTACACCTTC; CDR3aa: CASSVGVWSGYTF
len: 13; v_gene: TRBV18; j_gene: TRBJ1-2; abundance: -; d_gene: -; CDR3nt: TGTGCCAGCTCACCAAACAGGGAAGATGGCTACACCTTC; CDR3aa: CASSPNREDGYTF
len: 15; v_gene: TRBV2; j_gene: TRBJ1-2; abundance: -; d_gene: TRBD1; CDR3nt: TGTGCCAGCAGTCCAACAGGGGGCCAAAACTATGGCTACACCTTC; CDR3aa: CASSPTGGQNYGYTF
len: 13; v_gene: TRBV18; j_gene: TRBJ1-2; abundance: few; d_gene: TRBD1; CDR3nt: TGTGCCAGCTCACAGGGGGCGAGCTATGGCTACACCTTC; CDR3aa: CASSQGASYGYTF
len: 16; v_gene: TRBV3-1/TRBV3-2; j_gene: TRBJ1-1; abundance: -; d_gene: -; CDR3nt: TGTGCCAGCAGCCAGGCGCTCGGGGGAAGGCAAACTGAAGCTTTCTTT; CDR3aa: CASSQALGGRQTEAFF
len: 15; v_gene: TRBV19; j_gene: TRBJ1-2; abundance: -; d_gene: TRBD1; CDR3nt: TGTGCCAGTACAACCGGGACAGGGGATATCTATGGCTACACCTTC; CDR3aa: CASTTGTGDIYGYTF